The 27 T cell receptor beta chains reported below all come from one sample, sequenced in a study of regulatory T cells in long-lasting Graves disease. The authors built TCR beta libraries using iRepertoire HTBI primers and Arm-PCR of CDR3 regions. TCRdb re-derived calls from the multiplex PCR reads in MiXCR, one entry per CDR3 protein. The data contain about 290,000 distinct CDR3 sequences, roughly a fifth of them singletons. The time point denotes: persistent/refractory GD, antithyroid drugs over 5 years with positive TRAb. The TCR library was made from RNA extracted from PBMCs. The specimen comprised peripheral blood mononuclear cells (PBMCs), sampled when the disease was refractory, from a patient treated with antithyroid drugs. These receptors all stem from a female donor with Graves disease.

Ten or more counts support this clonotype. V gene TRBV2 combines with J gene TRBJ1-4, with unresolved D. Germline-derived CDR1 and CDR2 are SNHLY and FYNNEI. There are 14 residues in the CDR3. V dropped 2 bases and J dropped 5 bases, with 9 bases sitting between them. CDR3 residues: CASSESLQNEKLFF. CDR3 nucleotides: TGTGCCAGCAGTGAATCGCTCCAAAATGAAAAACTGTTTTTT.

This chain uses TRBV19 with TRBJ1-4; D remains unclear. V lost 3 bases and J 3 bases, leaving 8 bases between the germline ends. This CDR3 has 14 amino acids. Germline assignment: CDR1 LNHDA and CDR2 SQIVND (reference sequence). CDR3 residues: CASSISSSNEKLFF. The CDR3 nucleotides are TGTGCCAGTAGTATTTCATCATCTAATGAAAAACTGTTTTTT.

With respect to this clonotype: Given a much more abundant clone one base away, this may be a read error. The V call is TRBV6-1, the J call TRBJ2-5, with D unresolved. The germline V gene has CDR1 MNHNS and CDR2 SASEGT. The CDR3 has 16 residues. The CDR3 DNA follows: TGTGCCGGCAGTGTACCCCTTCGGCAACCCAAAGAGACCCAGTACTTC. This encodes CAGSVPLRQPKETQYF.

This clonotype has more than one count but fewer than ten. The V gene is TRBV7-6, the J gene TRBJ1-6, with D unclear. V was shortened by 2 bases and J by 5 bases, with 10 bases between the two germline ends. Germline assignment: CDR1 SGHVS and CDR2 FNYEAQ. The CDR3 has 15 residues. In DNA form, the CDR3 reads TGTGCCAGCAGCTTATTGGGCAGTCATAATTCACCCCTCCACTTT. This translates into CASSLLGSHNSPLHF. The whole variable domain, filled in from reference TRBV7-6 and TRBJ1-6, reads GAGVSQSPRYKVTKRGQDVALRCDPISGHVSLYWYRQALGQGPEFLTYFNYEAQQDKSGLPNDRFSAERPEGSISTLTIQRTEQRDSAMYRCASSLLGSHNSPLHFGNGTRLTVT.

This clonotype has just a few counts. The V gene is TRBV12-3 or TRBV12-4, the J gene TRBJ1-1; D not certain. Trimming stripped 8 bases from V and 1 base from J, with 5 bases between. The CDR3 sequence is 11 residues long. Written as DNA, the CDR3 is TGTGCCAGCTACAGGAACACTGAAGCTTTCTTT. It translates to CASYRNTEAFF.

This clonotype came up a few times. The rearrangement uses TRBV5-1 and TRBJ2-7; D call uncertain. Trimming left V 5 bases short and J 3 bases short, with 18 bases between. The CDR3 runs 15 residues. Germline CDR1 is SGHRS and CDR2 is YFSETQ. Here the CDR3 reads CASRFPRVTYYEQYF. In DNA, the CDR3 is TGCGCCAGCAGGTTCCCCCGTGTCACCTACTACGAGCAGTACTTC.

This clonotype was counted many times. This chain connects TRBV7-2 to TRBJ2-5; a weak D match, TRBD1 (6 bases). The CDR3 is 16 residues long. Germline loops: CDR1 SGHTA, CDR2 FQGNSA. V was clipped by 2 bases and J by 1 base, with 14 bases between them. The CDR3, as DNA: TGTGCCAGCAGCTTATCCCGGAACAGGGTCCAAGAGACCCAGTACTTC. Encoded protein: CASSLSRNRVQETQYF.

This clonotype occurred a few times. This rearrangement joins TRBV30 to TRBJ1-2; maybe TRBD1 (6 bases). Germline-derived CDR1 and CDR2 are GTSNPN and SVGIG (reference sequence). The CDR3 covers 15 residues. Trimming stripped 4 bases from V and 4 bases from J, with 19 bases between. This chain's CDR3 is CAWTPTGRWAYGYTF. The DNA for the CDR3 is TGTGCCTGGACTCCCACAGGGAGATGGGCCTATGGCTACACCTTC.

This clonotype turned up a few times. The V gene is TRBV7-8, the J gene TRBJ2-5; D ambiguous. CDR1 is SGHVS, CDR2 FQNEAQ, per germline. This CDR3 is 13 amino acids long. V was clipped by 2 bases and J by 2 bases, with 6 bases between them. The CDR3 region is CASSLTRQETQYF. Here the CDR3 DNA reads TGTGCCAGCAGCTTAACCAGACAAGAGACCCAGTACTTC.

This clonotype was seen many times. This sequence joins TRBV28 and TRBJ1-5; D is perhaps TRBD1 (5 bases). Germline CDR1 is MDHEN and CDR2 is SYDVKM. The CDR3 is 15 amino acids. V gave up 3 bases and J gave up 9 bases, with 18 bases separating them. The CDR3 loop reads CASSFGTGFWGPQHF. The CDR3 nucleotides are TGTGCCAGCAGTTTCGGGACGGGTTTTTGGGGGCCCCAGCATTTT.

Concerning this clonotype itself: This could be a read error, since a much larger clone is one nucleotide away. This sequence joins TRBV18 and TRBJ1-4, with 7 bases lining up with TRBD1. Germline assignment: CDR1 KGHSH and CDR2 LQKENI. This CDR3 has 15 residues. V was pared by 5 bases and J by 9 bases, with 12 bases of the junction left unmatched. The CDR3, as DNA: TGTGCCAGCTCAACACAGGGGCGGAGGAATAAAAAACTGTTTTTT. It codes for CASSTQGRRNKKLFF.

This clonotype was counted ten times or more. The V call is TRBV12-3 or TRBV12-4, the J call TRBJ1-4; tentatively, D is TRBD1 (5 bases). This CDR3 contains 17 residues. The ends were cut back, 3 bases at V and 1 base at J, with 15 bases in the middle. The chain's CDR3 is CASSLGRRDGTNEKLFF. CDR3 nucleotides: TGTGCCAGCAGTTTGGGAAGAAGGGACGGAACTAATGAAAAACTGTTTTTT.

To note about this clonotype: A much larger clone differs by one base, so this may be a read error. CDR3: CASSHNYEQYF. The CDR3 region has the DNA TGTGCCAGCAGCCATAACTACGAGCAGTACTTC. The chain is built from TRBV14 and TRBJ2-7; D is ambiguous. The CDR3 has 11 amino acids. The germline gives CDR1 SGHDN, CDR2 FVKESK. V gave up 3 bases and J gave up 3 bases, with 3 bases separating them.

The chain combines TRBV7-9 with TRBJ1-4; possible D gene TRBD1, 5 bases. Between the trimmed V and J ends, which lost 6 bases and 8 bases, there was a span of 13 bases. This CDR3 region has 13 residues. Germline V gene sequence: CDR1 SEHNR, CDR2 FQNEAQ (reference sequence). The CDR3 is CASSSGVEEKLFF. The CDR3 DNA reads TGTGCCAGCAGTTCGGGGGTAGAAGAAAAACTGTTTTTT.

The chain carries TRBV25-1 and TRBJ2-5, with D maybe TRBD1 (5 bases). V gave up 7 bases and J gave up 0 bases, with 18 bases separating them. CDR1 and CDR2 (germline): MGHDK, SYGVNS. CDR3 length: 16 residues. Here the CDR3 DNA reads TGTGCCAGCACGGGTCGAAGGGGCTTGTACCAAGAGACCCAGTACTTC. Translated: CASTGRRGLYQETQYF.

This clonotype was seen repeatedly, ten times or more. The chain couples TRBV24-1 to TRBJ2-5; 9 positions agree with TRBD1. Germline CDR1 reads KGHDR; CDR2 reads SFDVKD. The CDR3 totals 16 residues. J lost 5 bases, V lost 4 bases, and 10 bases had no gene match. The CDR3 DNA reads TGTGCCACCAGTGAATCTACCGGGACAGGGAGGGAGACCCAGTACTTC. Its translation is CATSESTGTGRETQYF.

V usage is TRBV18 and J usage is TRBJ1-1; TRBD1 is a possible D gene (6 bases). The CDR3 is made up of 12 amino acids. Trimming left V 3 bases short and J 5 bases short, with 7 bases between. In germline, CDR1 is KGHSH, CDR2 LQKENI. The CDR3 here is CASSPGHTEAFF. CDR3 sequence (DNA): TGTGCCAGCTCACCGGGACATACTGAAGCTTTCTTT.

The gene calls are TRBV29-1 and TRBJ1-1; 10 nucleotides match TRBD1. The CDR3 has 13 amino acids. The V gene end was trimmed by 8 bases and the J gene end by 5 bases; junction bases not matched to a gene: 8. Germline CDR1 is SQVTM and CDR2 is ANQGSEA. This CDR3 reads CSLARTGGTEAFF. In DNA form, the CDR3 reads TGCAGCTTAGCCCGGACAGGGGGGACTGAAGCTTTCTTT.

This clonotype showed up just a few times. The CDR3 spells CASTESGNQPQHF. The CDR3 region has the DNA TGTGCCAGCACAGAGTCGGGCAATCAGCCCCAGCATTTT. The chain couples TRBV19 to TRBJ1-5; D gene unclear. CDR1 is LNHDA and CDR2 is SQIVND in the germline V gene (reference sequence). The V end lost 9 bases, the J end lost 2 bases, and 11 bases lay between the germline ends. This CDR3 has 13 residues.

This clonotype was recorded many times. This sequence joins TRBV28 and TRBJ1-5, with D uncertain. The V gene lost 2 bases and the J gene lost 3 bases, with 8 bases spanning the gap. Per the germline V gene, CDR1 is MDHEN and CDR2 is SYDVKM. This CDR3 has 14 amino acids. CDR3 loop: CASSLVGSNQPQHF. The CDR3 nucleotides read TGTGCCAGCAGTTTAGTCGGCTCCAATCAGCCCCAGCATTTT.

The genes are TRBV11-2 and TRBJ2-3; 16 bases match TRBD2. From germline, CDR1 is SGHAT and CDR2 FQNNGV. J gave up 6 bases and V 3 bases, and 3 bases lay outside the gene matches. CDR3 length: 16 amino acids. In DNA, the CDR3 is TGTGCCAGCAGCTTGGGGACTAGCGGGAGGGCCGATACGCAGTATTTT. Translating gives CASSLGTSGRADTQYF.

The chain combines TRBV10-2 with TRBJ1-2; D remains unclear. Trimming left V 3 bases short and J 8 bases short, with 22 bases between. Germline CDR1 reads WSHSY; CDR2 reads SAAADI. This CDR3 is built from 16 residues. The CDR3 region is CASSDWGSETVLGYTF. For the CDR3, the DNA is TGCGCCAGCAGTGATTGGGGATCAGAAACGGTACTAGGCTACACCTTC.

The chain joins TRBV4-1 to TRBJ2-2, with a tentative D call TRBD2 (5 bases). The V gene's germline CDR1 is MGHRA and CDR2 YSYEKL. Trimming took 1 base from V and 5 from J, leaving 5 bases between them. The CDR3 totals 13 residues. The chain's CDR3 is CASSQGLTGELFF. In DNA form, the CDR3 reads TGCGCCAGCAGCCAAGGACTAACCGGGGAGCTGTTTTTT.

This clonotype was found a few times. The chain couples TRBV6-9 to TRBJ2-6; 8 bases line up with TRBD1. In germline, CDR1 is MNHGY, CDR2 SVAAGI. The V segment lost 3 bases and the J segment 2 bases; nucleotides outside the gene matches: 18. The CDR3 sequence is 21 residues long. CDR3 residues: CASSYLRPQTGVRPGANVLTF. CDR3 coding DNA: TGTGCCAGCAGTTACCTCCGACCTCAGACAGGGGTTAGGCCTGGGGCCAACGTCCTGACTTTC.

Ten or more counts support this clonotype. The V and J genes are TRBV20-1 and TRBJ2-7; D perhaps matches TRBD1 (6 bases). The V and J ends lost 3 bases and 5 bases respectively, with 11 bases between them. The CDR3 length is 12 residues. Looked up from germline, CDR1 is DFQATT and CDR2 is SNEGSKA (reference sequence). The CDR3 bases are TGCAGTGCTAGTAAACAGGGTAACGAGCAGTACTTC. It translates to CSASKQGNEQYF.

This clonotype was seen a few times. This chain uses TRBV7-8 with TRBJ2-7, with TRBD1 matching over 8 bases. CDR1 SGHVS and CDR2 FQNEAQ come from the germline V gene. With 5 bases clipped from V and 2 bases from J, the junction kept 11 bases outside the gene matches. The CDR3 totals 16 residues. The CDR3 nucleotides are TGTGCCAGCAGCCGTAGGGGGACAGGTTCCACCTACGAGCAGTACTTC. It yields the protein CASSRRGTGSTYEQYF.

J is TRBJ2-3 and V is TRBV15; TRBD1 aligns across 9 bases. Unmatched junction bases numbered 7, after V lost 4 bases and J lost 2 bases. Germline CDR1 reads LNHNV; CDR2 reads YYDKDF (reference sequence). The CDR3 is 16 amino acids. The CDR3 DNA sequence: TGTGCCACCAGCATCCCGGACAGGGGACTCACAGATACGCAGTATTTT. It yields the protein CATSIPDRGLTDTQYF. Full variable domain (outside the CDR3, taken from reference TRBV15 and TRBJ2-3): DAMVIQNPRYQVTQFGKPVTLSCSQTLNHNVMYWYQQKSSQAPKLLFHYYDKDFNNEADTPDNFQSRRPNTSFCFLDIRSPGLGDTAMYLCATSIPDRGLTDTQYFGPGTRLTVL.